The rows below give T cell receptor beta chains drawn from one sample of a study of blood T cell repertoires in COVID-19. Here immunoSEQ multiplex PCR was the method, and the copy in TCRdb shows in-frame clones only, minus some. The sample records approximately 100,000 clones, more than 65% being singletons. The sample was peripheral blood. The receptor source for this set is a man in his 60s with acute or convalescent COVID-19. Both conserved end residues are part of each CDR3. D genes are given only for firm matches. Clone sizes are given selectively: once, few, many, or a class where the clone is expanded.

abundance: once
j_gene: TRBJ1-5
v_gene: TRBV5-6
d_gene: TRBD1
CDR3nt: TGTGCCAGCAGCAGGGGTCCCGGGACAGGGGTTGGACAGCCCCAGCATTTT
CDR3aa: CASSRGPGTGVGQPQHF

abundance: few
j_gene: TRBJ1-1
v_gene: TRBV7-9
d_gene: NA
CDR3nt: TGTGCCAGCGGAATAGACATGAACACTGAAGCTTTCTTT
CDR3aa: CASGIDMNTEAFF

abundance: NA
j_gene: TRBJ2-7
v_gene: TRBV3-1/TRBV3-2
d_gene: NA
CDR3nt: TGTGCCAGCAGCCAAGATAGGGCGGGGACGCAGTACTTC
CDR3aa: CASSQDRAGTQYF

abundance: once
j_gene: TRBJ2-7
v_gene: TRBV5-8
d_gene: TRBD1
CDR3nt: TGTGCCAGCAGCCCAGGACAGGGCAGCTACGAGCAGTACTTC
CDR3aa: CASSPGQGSYEQYF

abundance: NA
j_gene: TRBJ2-5
v_gene: TRBV7-9
d_gene: TRBD1
CDR3nt: TGTGCCAGCAGCCCCAGGTCAGGGGGCCAAGAGACCCAGTACTTC
CDR3aa: CASSPRSGGQETQYF

abundance: NA
j_gene: TRBJ1-6
v_gene: TRBV6-5
d_gene: NA
CDR3nt: TGTGCCAGCAGCGAGGGAGATAATTCACCCCTCCACTTT
CDR3aa: CASSEGDNSPLHF

abundance: NA
j_gene: TRBJ2-1
v_gene: TRBV3-1/TRBV3-2
d_gene: NA
CDR3nt: TGTGCCAGCAGCTACGAACAGGGCGGTTGGTATAGTGAGCAGTTCTTC
CDR3aa: CASSYEQGGWYSEQFF

abundance: NA
j_gene: TRBJ1-5
v_gene: TRBV7-2
d_gene: NA
CDR3nt: TGTGCCAGCAGCTTAGTGCACAGTAGCAATCAGCCCCAGCATTTT
CDR3aa: CASSLVHSSNQPQHF

abundance: NA
j_gene: TRBJ1-1
v_gene: TRBV28
d_gene: TRBD1
CDR3nt: TGTGCCAGCAGAAAGGACAGGGACACTGAAGCTTTCTTT
CDR3aa: CASRKDRDTEAFF

abundance: NA
j_gene: TRBJ2-7
v_gene: TRBV19
d_gene: NA
CDR3nt: TGTGCCAGTAGTCTCGCCCGAGACTCGGGCTACGAGCAGTACTTC
CDR3aa: CASSLARDSGYEQYF

abundance: NA
j_gene: TRBJ1-4
v_gene: TRBV7-2
d_gene: TRBD1
CDR3nt: TGTGCCAGCAGCTCGACAAGACAGGGGGGAGAAAAACTGTTTTTT
CDR3aa: CASSSTRQGGEKLFF

abundance: NA
j_gene: TRBJ2-1
v_gene: TRBV29-1
d_gene: NA
CDR3nt: TGCAGCGTTGCGGGATCTTACAATGAGCAGTTCTTC
CDR3aa: CSVAGSYNEQFF

abundance: NA
j_gene: TRBJ1-5
v_gene: TRBV5-8
d_gene: NA
CDR3nt: TGTGCCAGCAGCTTATGGTTCAGTCTTGGCAATCAGCCCCAGCATTTT
CDR3aa: CASSLWFSLGNQPQHF

abundance: NA
j_gene: TRBJ1-2
v_gene: TRBV15
d_gene: NA
CDR3nt: TGTGCCACCAGCGAAGAGCACTATGGCTACACCTTC
CDR3aa: CATSEEHYGYTF

abundance: NA
j_gene: TRBJ2-5
v_gene: TRBV2
d_gene: TRBD2
CDR3nt: TGTGCCAGCAGTGATAGCGGGGGAGTCCGGACCCAGTACTTC
CDR3aa: CASSDSGGVRTQYF

abundance: NA
j_gene: TRBJ2-3
v_gene: TRBV19
d_gene: TRBD1
CDR3nt: TGTGCCAGTAGTGAGGGGACAGGGAGCACAGATACGCAGTATTTT
CDR3aa: CASSEGTGSTDTQYF

abundance: few
j_gene: TRBJ2-5
v_gene: TRBV30
d_gene: NA
CDR3nt: TGTGCCTGGAGTGTATCAGGTCTCCAAGAGACCCAGTACTTC
CDR3aa: CAWSVSGLQETQYF

abundance: NA
j_gene: TRBJ1-1
v_gene: TRBV5-1
d_gene: NA
CDR3nt: TGCGCCAGCAGCTCTCAACAGGGAGCGAACACTGAAGCTTTCTTT
CDR3aa: CASSSQQGANTEAFF

abundance: NA
j_gene: TRBJ1-6
v_gene: TRBV7-9
d_gene: NA
CDR3nt: TGTGCCAGCAGCTTGTGGAGGGATAATTCACCCCTCCACTTT
CDR3aa: CASSLWRDNSPLHF

abundance: NA
j_gene: TRBJ2-1
v_gene: TRBV5-1
d_gene: TRBD1
CDR3nt: TGCGCCAGCAGCACCTTGACAGGGGGCTTCGTCGATGAGCAGTTCTTC
CDR3aa: CASSTLTGGFVDEQFF